These T cell receptor beta chains were read from a single sample in a study of T-cell memory formation after mild COVID-19. TCRdb fed the 5' RACE reads into MiXCR, producing one record per CDR3 protein. There are about 27,000 distinct CDR3 sequences in the sample; about 16% occur only once, and about 1.4% lies in the top ten. The sequenced sample consisted of PBMCs or a T cell subset sorted from them (not recorded which). These receptors originate from an adult who had mild COVID-19 (a few samples of this study predate the infection). Cell type and time point are not known. Both conserved end residues are part of each CDR3. Clone size is shown for a subset of rows, as once, few, many or a class of expanded clone.

clone_size v_call cdr3_aa
many TRBV4-2 CASSQGDTDNEQFF
many TRBV5-1 CASSGAGYYNEQFF
many TRBV19 CASSQKLRDGYTF
many TRBV12-3/TRBV12-4 CASSREGQNQPQHF
. TRBV15 CATSRAFRGLNPRTDTQYF
few TRBV18 CASSPSGAYEQYF
medium-sized TRBV7-2 CASSFSGTEKTQYF
few TRBV12-3/TRBV12-4 CASTGLYTEAFF
. TRBV7-9 CASSSPLGTRAFF
many TRBV6-1 CASRLEGWDTEAFF
few TRBV30 CAWRTGGTYEQYF
many TRBV2 CASLDRGLLNTEAFF
once TRBV12-3/TRBV12-4 CASRRTDSGANVQTF
few TRBV7-9 CASSLAAGWDEQFF
many TRBV6-2/TRBV6-3 CASSWGYEQYF
many TRBV5-1 CASSSSTFQETQYF
few TRBV7-2 CASSLRGGDGYEQYF
many TRBV12-3/TRBV12-4 CASSLILRGGLTSMNTGELFF
. TRBV2 CALRGATTDTQYF
medium-sized TRBV5-1 CASSLSYSGSGETQYF
many TRBV7-7 CASSLVLVRTEAFF
. TRBV7-2 CASSPSANEAFF
many TRBV5-6 CASSPNRQLNYGYTF
. TRBV29-1 CSVEDPVRRMNTEAFF
many TRBV20-1 CSGTGLGNTIYF
many TRBV11-2 CASAFDSGGTDTQYF
many TRBV7-2 CASSTPQGVGGEQYF
. TRBV6-4 CASSDSAGKGGYGYTF
. TRBV15 CATSRYTGKGYEQYF
. TRBV6-1 CASKSGRVNTEAFF
once TRBV24-1 CATSSGGAYEQYF